Listed below are T cell receptor beta chains from one sample, sequenced in a study of shared clonotypes between healthy human individuals. Repertoires were generated with immunoSEQ multiplex PCR, while TCRdb's copy carries only in-frame clones and drops some. Of 850,000 to 1,200,000 clones in the sample, 65% to 80% are singletons; the top ten hold approximately 1.5%. The sample comprised memory CD4+ T cells sorted from blood. The receptors derive from a man aged 18 to 35 in good health. Each CDR3 is given with its conserved first and last residue. Each record gives: J gene, D gene, V gene, clone size, CDR3 DNA, CDR3 protein. The D gene is left open where the match is weak. Where a row states a size, it is once, few, many or the class of an expanded clone; other rows omit it.

j_call: TRBJ2-1
d_call: .
v_call: TRBV12-5
clone_size: few
cdr3_nt: TGTGCTAGTGGTTTGACTGCAGGGGTCCCCGTGTTCGAGCAGTTCTTC
cdr3_aa: CASGLTAGVPVFEQFF

j_call: TRBJ2-1
d_call: .
v_call: TRBV7-2
clone_size: .
cdr3_nt: TGTGCCAGCAGCACGACAGCCTCCTACAATGAGCAGTTCTTC
cdr3_aa: CASSTTASYNEQFF

j_call: TRBJ1-1
d_call: .
v_call: TRBV7-2
clone_size: .
cdr3_nt: TGTGCCAGCAGCACCCAAGGGCCCAGTGGTGAAGCTTTCTTT
cdr3_aa: CASSTQGPSGEAFF

j_call: TRBJ1-5
d_call: .
v_call: TRBV7-9
clone_size: .
cdr3_nt: TGTGCCAGCAGTTTAGCAGGGCCGGGCAATCAGCCCCAGCATTTT
cdr3_aa: CASSLAGPGNQPQHF

j_call: TRBJ1-4
d_call: .
v_call: TRBV10-3
clone_size: .
cdr3_nt: TGTGCCATCAGTGTTTCAACCGGGGTGGGTGTGAGTGAAAAACTGTTTTTT
cdr3_aa: CAISVSTGVGVSEKLFF

j_call: TRBJ2-1
d_call: .
v_call: TRBV7-2
clone_size: once
cdr3_nt: TGTGCCAGCAGCTCCTCCCGCGGAGGGAGTTCCTACAATGAGCAGTTCTTC
cdr3_aa: CASSSSRGGSSYNEQFF

j_call: TRBJ1-1
d_call: .
v_call: TRBV7-2
clone_size: few
cdr3_nt: TGTGCCAGCAGCTTAGAGAACACTGAAGCTTTCTTT
cdr3_aa: CASSLENTEAFF

j_call: TRBJ2-5
d_call: .
v_call: TRBV6-1
clone_size: .
cdr3_nt: TGTGCCAGCACCCGCGGGTCACCGCGGGAGACCCAGTACTTC
cdr3_aa: CASTRGSPRETQYF

j_call: TRBJ2-7
d_call: TRBD1
v_call: TRBV5-1
clone_size: .
cdr3_nt: TGCGCCAGCAGCCAACAGGGGTCTTCCTACGAGCAGTACTTC
cdr3_aa: CASSQQGSSYEQYF

j_call: TRBJ1-2
d_call: TRBD1
v_call: TRBV7-6
clone_size: .
cdr3_nt: TGTGCCAGCAGCTCGGGACAGGGAGGGTATGGCTACACCTTC
cdr3_aa: CASSSGQGGYGYTF

j_call: TRBJ1-2
d_call: .
v_call: TRBV11-1
clone_size: .
cdr3_nt: TGTGCCAGCAGCTTAGGCAATCGGGATGGCTACACCTTC
cdr3_aa: CASSLGNRDGYTF

j_call: TRBJ2-1
d_call: TRBD2
v_call: TRBV4-1
clone_size: .
cdr3_nt: TGCGCCAGCAGCCGGACCGGGGGGGCCGGCTACAATGAGCAGTTCTTC
cdr3_aa: CASSRTGGAGYNEQFF

j_call: TRBJ2-3
d_call: .
v_call: TRBV7-2
clone_size: .
cdr3_nt: TGTGCCAGCAGCTTCGGAGGTAGGACAGATACGCAGTATTTT
cdr3_aa: CASSFGGRTDTQYF

j_call: TRBJ2-3
d_call: .
v_call: TRBV18
clone_size: .
cdr3_nt: TGTGCCAGCTCACCACGTCGCCTGACGGGGACAGATACGCAGTATTTT
cdr3_aa: CASSPRRLTGTDTQYF

j_call: TRBJ2-7
d_call: .
v_call: TRBV4-1
clone_size: few
cdr3_nt: TGCGCCAGCAGCCTCCCCCTCGGGGAGCAGTACTTC
cdr3_aa: CASSLPLGEQYF

j_call: TRBJ1-2
d_call: .
v_call: TRBV10-3
clone_size: .
cdr3_nt: TGTGCCACCCTCCGGGACGGTATTGACTATGGCTACACCTTC
cdr3_aa: CATLRDGIDYGYTF

j_call: TRBJ1-2
d_call: .
v_call: TRBV5-1
clone_size: .
cdr3_nt: TGCGCCAGCAGCCCTGACACTACCAGGAACTATGGCTACACCTTC
cdr3_aa: CASSPDTTRNYGYTF

j_call: TRBJ2-1
d_call: TRBD2
v_call: TRBV5-1
clone_size: .
cdr3_nt: TGCGCCAGCAGCCAACCTAGCGGGGGGTACGCGGAGCAGTTCTTC
cdr3_aa: CASSQPSGGYAEQFF

j_call: TRBJ1-1
d_call: .
v_call: TRBV25-1
clone_size: .
cdr3_nt: TGTGCCAGCAGGCGGGGGACAAGAACTGAAGCTTTCTTT
cdr3_aa: CASRRGTRTEAFF

j_call: TRBJ1-4
d_call: .
v_call: TRBV5-1
clone_size: .
cdr3_nt: TGCGCCAGCAGCTTGAGAGGGACTAATGAAAAACTGTTTTTT
cdr3_aa: CASSLRGTNEKLFF

j_call: TRBJ2-5
d_call: TRBD2
v_call: TRBV29-1
clone_size: .
cdr3_nt: TGCAGCGTTGGAGCGGGAGGTGAGACCCAGTACTTC
cdr3_aa: CSVGAGGETQYF

j_call: TRBJ1-6
d_call: .
v_call: TRBV30
clone_size: many
cdr3_nt: TGTGCCTGGAGCACCACAGGTGGTTCACCCCTCCACTTT
cdr3_aa: CAWSTTGGSPLHF

j_call: TRBJ1-2
d_call: .
v_call: TRBV7-8
clone_size: .
cdr3_nt: TGTGCCAGCAGCTTAACATCACACTCTAACTATGGCTACACCTTC
cdr3_aa: CASSLTSHSNYGYTF

j_call: TRBJ1-2
d_call: TRBD1
v_call: TRBV2
clone_size: .
cdr3_nt: TGTGCCAGCAGTGGACAGGGGGCTGGCTACACCTTC
cdr3_aa: CASSGQGAGYTF

j_call: TRBJ2-1
d_call: TRBD2
v_call: TRBV5-1
clone_size: few
cdr3_nt: TGCGCCAGCAGCACCCGGACTAGCGGGAGCTCGAATGAGCAGTTCTTC
cdr3_aa: CASSTRTSGSSNEQFF

j_call: TRBJ2-7
d_call: .
v_call: TRBV5-6
clone_size: once
cdr3_nt: TGTGCCAGCAGCCCCATCGGGGGTTCCGTCAACGAGCAGTACTTC
cdr3_aa: CASSPIGGSVNEQYF

j_call: TRBJ1-4
d_call: TRBD1
v_call: TRBV18
clone_size: .
cdr3_nt: TGTGCCAGCTCAGAACAGGGGGGTTCTGAAAAACTGTTTTTT
cdr3_aa: CASSEQGGSEKLFF

j_call: TRBJ2-2
d_call: .
v_call: TRBV7-3
clone_size: .
cdr3_nt: TGTGCCAGCAGCCCCCTACGGGGCGGGGAGCTGTTTTTT
cdr3_aa: CASSPLRGGELFF

j_call: TRBJ1-5
d_call: .
v_call: TRBV19
clone_size: .
cdr3_nt: TGTGCCAGTAGTATAGATGGGAGACAGCCCCAGCATTTT
cdr3_aa: CASSIDGRQPQHF

j_call: TRBJ1-5
d_call: .
v_call: TRBV30
clone_size: many
cdr3_nt: TGTGCCTGGAGTGTACCCGGCTCCAATCAGCCCCAGCATTTT
cdr3_aa: CAWSVPGSNQPQHF

j_call: TRBJ2-4
d_call: .
v_call: TRBV5-6
clone_size: .
cdr3_nt: TGTGCCAGCAGCTTGAGAGAAGCCAAAAACATTCAGTACTTC
cdr3_aa: CASSLREAKNIQYF

j_call: TRBJ2-2
d_call: .
v_call: TRBV7-9
clone_size: .
cdr3_nt: TGTGCCAGCAGCTTAGCGACAGGTCAACTCCCCGGGGAGCTGTTTTTT
cdr3_aa: CASSLATGQLPGELFF

j_call: TRBJ1-2
d_call: TRBD1
v_call: TRBV5-4
clone_size: .
cdr3_nt: TGTGCCAGCAGCTTGCAGGGGGCGGATGGCTACACCTTC
cdr3_aa: CASSLQGADGYTF

j_call: TRBJ2-2
d_call: TRBD1
v_call: TRBV5-6
clone_size: .
cdr3_nt: TGTGCCAGCAGCGCGACAGGGGAACCCGGGGAGCTGTTTTTT
cdr3_aa: CASSATGEPGELFF

j_call: TRBJ2-3
d_call: .
v_call: TRBV19
clone_size: .
cdr3_nt: TGTGCCAGCGCGTGGCTAGCGAGCACAGATACGCAGTATTTT
cdr3_aa: CASAWLASTDTQYF

j_call: TRBJ2-5
d_call: TRBD1
v_call: TRBV11-3
clone_size: .
cdr3_nt: TGTGCCAGCAGCGTGTCAGGGGGCCACGAGACCCAGTACTTC
cdr3_aa: CASSVSGGHETQYF

j_call: TRBJ2-3
d_call: .
v_call: TRBV6-4
clone_size: .
cdr3_nt: TGTGCCAGCAGTGACTCACCCCAGGGGACATCAGATACGCAGTATTTT
cdr3_aa: CASSDSPQGTSDTQYF

j_call: TRBJ1-6
d_call: .
v_call: TRBV27
clone_size: .
cdr3_nt: TGTGCCAGCACAATGGGGACGGCGTCTGCGGGTTCACCCCTCCACTTT
cdr3_aa: CASTMGTASAGSPLHF

j_call: TRBJ1-1
d_call: .
v_call: TRBV9
clone_size: .
cdr3_nt: TGTGCCAGCAGCGCCCGACTGATGAACACTGAAGCTTTCTTT
cdr3_aa: CASSARLMNTEAFF

j_call: TRBJ2-3
d_call: TRBD2
v_call: TRBV5-1
clone_size: .
cdr3_nt: TGCGCCAGCAGCCTCCGACTAGCGGGAAGCACAGATACGCAGTATTTT
cdr3_aa: CASSLRLAGSTDTQYF

j_call: TRBJ2-7
d_call: TRBD2
v_call: TRBV2
clone_size: .
cdr3_nt: TGTGCCAGCCAACTAGCGGGAGTTCTCTACGAGCAGTACTTC
cdr3_aa: CASQLAGVLYEQYF

j_call: TRBJ2-7
d_call: .
v_call: TRBV28
clone_size: .
cdr3_nt: TGTGCCAGCACCTGGGGCAGTGCATCCTACGAGCAGTACTTC
cdr3_aa: CASTWGSASYEQYF

j_call: TRBJ2-3
d_call: .
v_call: TRBV2
clone_size: .
cdr3_nt: TGTGCCAGCATTAACACGAGGTCCGCAGATACGCAGTATTTT
cdr3_aa: CASINTRSADTQYF

j_call: TRBJ2-7
d_call: TRBD1
v_call: TRBV6-6
clone_size: .
cdr3_nt: TGTGCCAGCAGTTCGTCCGGGACAGGGGCCTACGAGCAGTACTTC
cdr3_aa: CASSSSGTGAYEQYF

j_call: TRBJ1-5
d_call: .
v_call: TRBV18
clone_size: .
cdr3_nt: TGTGCCAGCTCAATGACAGAATATAGCAATCAGCCCCAGCATTTT
cdr3_aa: CASSMTEYSNQPQHF

j_call: TRBJ2-2
d_call: TRBD1
v_call: TRBV2
clone_size: .
cdr3_nt: TGTGCCAGCAGGACGGGACAGGGGATCAACACCGGGGAGCTGTTTTTT
cdr3_aa: CASRTGQGINTGELFF

j_call: TRBJ2-3
d_call: TRBD2
v_call: TRBV30
clone_size: .
cdr3_nt: TGTGCCTGGACCCAGCGGGAGAGGGGAGATACGCAGTATTTT
cdr3_aa: CAWTQRERGDTQYF

j_call: TRBJ2-3
d_call: TRBD1
v_call: TRBV4-1
clone_size: .
cdr3_nt: TGCGCCAGCAGCCTGCCTGGACAGGGGGCCATAGATACGCAGTATTTT
cdr3_aa: CASSLPGQGAIDTQYF

j_call: TRBJ2-5
d_call: TRBD2
v_call: TRBV6-6
clone_size: .
cdr3_nt: TGTGCCAGCAAGGGCGGGAGGGCCGGGGAGACCCAGTACTTC
cdr3_aa: CASKGGRAGETQYF

j_call: TRBJ2-3
d_call: TRBD2
v_call: TRBV2
clone_size: .
cdr3_nt: TGTGCCAGCAGTCTCCGACTAGCGGGGGGCCAAGATACGCAGTATTTT
cdr3_aa: CASSLRLAGGQDTQYF

j_call: TRBJ1-3
d_call: TRBD1
v_call: TRBV25-1
clone_size: once
cdr3_nt: TGTGCCAGCAGTCCCCTGACAGGGGCTTTCTCTGGAAACACCATATATTTT
cdr3_aa: CASSPLTGAFSGNTIYF

j_call: TRBJ2-3
d_call: .
v_call: TRBV5-6
clone_size: .
cdr3_nt: TGTGCCAGCAGCCCAGTTTACACAGATACGCAGTATTTT
cdr3_aa: CASSPVYTDTQYF